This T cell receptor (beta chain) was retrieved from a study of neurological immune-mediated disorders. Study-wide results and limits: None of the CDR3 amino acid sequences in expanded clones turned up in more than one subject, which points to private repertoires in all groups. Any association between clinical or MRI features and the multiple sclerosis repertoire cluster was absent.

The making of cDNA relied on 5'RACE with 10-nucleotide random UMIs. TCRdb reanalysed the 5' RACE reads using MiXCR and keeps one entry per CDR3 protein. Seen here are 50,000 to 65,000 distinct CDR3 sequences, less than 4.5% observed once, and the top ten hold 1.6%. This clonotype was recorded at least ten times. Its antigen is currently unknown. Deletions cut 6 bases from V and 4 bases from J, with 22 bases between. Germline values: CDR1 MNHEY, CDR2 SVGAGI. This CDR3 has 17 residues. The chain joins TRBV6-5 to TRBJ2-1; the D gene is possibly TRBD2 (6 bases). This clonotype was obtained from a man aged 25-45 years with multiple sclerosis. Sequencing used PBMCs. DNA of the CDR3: TGTGCCAGCAGCCTGGTTTGGGGGGAGGCCGGTTACAATGAGCAGTTCTTC. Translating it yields CASSLVWGEAGYNEQFF.